The clone carrying this TCR beta chain was found many times. Stated time point: newly diagnosed GD, antithyroid drugs for less than 3 months. From PBMCs, RNA was extracted and then used to make the TCR library. Assembly of TCR beta libraries relied on iRepertoire HTBI primers together with Arm-PCR of CDR3 regions. As processed by the authors: Across samples, 50 to 65 TRBV and around 14 TRBJ segments were found. TCRdb reanalysed the multiplex PCR reads using MiXCR and keeps one entry per CDR3 protein. The V and J calls and clone size are TCRdb's, not the authors'. Of some 600,000 distinct CDR3 sequences detected, about 15% appear once; the ten largest clones hold more than 10%. The sample is drawn from a study of regulatory T cells in long-lasting Graves disease. This same sample was also taken into another study, of T cells in Graves' hyperthyroidism and ophthalmopathy. From that second work: Ophthalmopathy got predicted by the model a median about six months before its onset.

This TCR came from a man aged 18 to 30 with Graves disease. The sample here was peripheral blood mononuclear cells (PBMCs), taken at new diagnosis, from a patient treated with antithyroid drugs.

CDR3 amino acids: CAWTRGATGETQYF. The CDR3 DNA follows: TGTGCCTGGACTCGGGGGGCAACAGGGGAGACCCAGTACTTC. This chain uses TRBV30 with TRBJ2-5; D may be TRBD2 (7 bases). This CDR3 comprises 14 residues. The V end lost 4 bases, the J end lost 5 bases, and 17 bases lay between the germline ends. Germline CDR1 GTSNPN, CDR2 SVGIG (reference sequence).